These 23 T cell receptor beta chains originate from one sample sequenced in a study of blood T cells in healthy people across ages. A sample-barcoded 5' primer and a J-beta primer mix were used in a second PCR of roughly 7 to 11 cycles. MiXCR was run by TCRdb on the 5' RACE reads, yielding one entry per CDR3 protein. The sample consists of 1.5 million to 2 million distinct CDR3 sequences, roughly 30% of them appearing once. Sequenced input: blood. These receptors came from a woman aged 25 to 39 in good health.

The gene calls are TRBV30 and TRBJ2-5, with D maybe TRBD1 (6 bases). V was clipped by 0 bases and J by 5 bases, with 10 bases between them. Germline V gives CDR1 GTSNPN, CDR2 SVGIG (reference sequence). The CDR3 is made up of 13 amino acids. The CDR3: CAWSVDRRETQYF. In nucleotides, the CDR3 is TGTGCCTGGAGTGTAGACAGGCGGGAGACCCAGTACTTC. Full variable domain (missing parts from reference TRBV30 and TRBJ2-5): SQTIHQWPATLVQPVGSPLSLECTVEGTSNPNLYWYRQAAGRGLQLLFYSVGIGQISSEVPQNLSASRPQDRQFILSSKKLLLSDSGFYLCAWSVDRRETQYFGPGTRLLVL.

The chain has TRBV7-3 and TRBJ1-4, with D possibly being TRBD1 (5 bases). Trimming stripped 5 bases from V and 3 bases from J, with 13 bases between. This CDR3 region has 15 residues. CDR1 and CDR2 (germline): SGHTA, FQGTGA. CDR3 in DNA: TGTGCCAGCAGCACTCCGGGACCAGCTAATGAAAAACTGTTTTTT. Encoded protein: CASSTPGPANEKLFF.

The CDR3 coding sequence is TGTGCCAGCAGTATATACGGCCAAGAGACCCAGTACTTC. The encoded protein is CASSIYGQETQYF. The V call is TRBV6-2 or TRBV6-3, the J call TRBJ2-5; D uncertain. The germline V gene has CDR1 MNHEY and CDR2 SVGEGT. Between the trimmed V and J ends, which lost 5 bases and 1 base, there was a span of 8 bases. The CDR3 contains 13 residues.

V gene TRBV9 combines with J gene TRBJ2-1; a possible D gene is TRBD2 (5 bases). CDR3 length equals 14 residues. V lost 0 bases, J lost 4 bases, and 8 bases lay in between. The germline V gene has CDR1 SGDLS and CDR2 YYNGEE. CDR3 region: CASSVGEQYNEQFF. Here the CDR3 DNA reads TGTGCCAGCAGCGTAGGGGAGCAGTACAATGAGCAGTTCTTC. Using reference TRBV9 and TRBJ2-1 for the parts outside the CDR3, the full variable domain is DSGVTQTPKHLITATGQRVTLRCSPRSGDLSVYWYQQSLDQGLQFLIQYYNGEERAKGNILERFSAQQFPDLHSELNLSSLELGDSALYFCASSVGEQYNEQFFGPGTRLTVL.

The V gene is TRBV19, the J gene TRBJ2-7, with D maybe TRBD1 (6 bases). The CDR3 runs 14 residues. CDR1 is LNHDA and CDR2 is SQIVND in the germline V gene (reference sequence). The germline V and J ends were trimmed by 11 bases and 3 bases, with 20 bases remaining between them. CDR3 region: CAGPQRGYVYEQYF. CDR3 nucleotide sequence: TGTGCCGGGCCCCAGAGGGGGTACGTCTACGAGCAGTACTTC.

The chain recombines TRBV6-1 with TRBJ2-7; a possible D gene is TRBD2 (5 bases). The V gene lost 6 bases and the J gene lost 0 bases, with 18 bases spanning the gap. The germline V gene encodes CDR1 MNHNS and CDR2 SASEGT. This CDR3 contains 16 residues. The CDR3 is CASRPDFFGDSYEQYF. CDR3 bases: TGTGCCAGCAGGCCGGACTTCTTTGGGGACTCCTACGAGCAGTACTTC.

The chain links TRBV4-1 to TRBJ2-3, with 9 bases aligning to TRBD2. V lost 3 bases and J lost 3; bases outside the gene matches: 7. The germline CDR1 and CDR2 sequences are MGHRA and YSYEKL. The CDR3 sequence is 16 residues long. The CDR3: CASSHPTAGGTDTQYF. In DNA, the CDR3 is TGCGCCAGCAGCCATCCGACAGCGGGAGGAACAGATACGCAGTATTTT.

This clonotype was seen a few times. The genes are TRBV11-1 and TRBJ2-1; 7 bases align to TRBD2. Germline values: CDR1 SGHAT, CDR2 FQDESV (reference sequence). The CDR3 loop spans 12 amino acids. The ends lost 6 bases at V and 10 bases at J; junction bases unmatched: 6. In DNA, the CDR3 is TGTGCCAGCAGTTTCTCTAGCGGCGAGCAGTTCTTC. This sequence encodes CASSFSSGEQFF.

This chain uses TRBV20-1 with TRBJ2-5; the D call may be TRBD1 or TRBD2 (6 bases each). The CDR3 is 14 amino acids. V was clipped by 4 bases and J by 5 bases, with 17 bases between them. CDR1 is DFQATT, CDR2 SNEGSKA, per germline (reference sequence). The CDR3 DNA is TGCAGTGCTATAGTCGGGGGCACGCGGGAGACCCAGTACTTC. Translated, it gives CSAIVGGTRETQYF.

V usage is TRBV3-1 and J usage is TRBJ1-4; TRBD1 might be the D (5 bases). Germline V gives CDR1 LGHDT, CDR2 YNNKEL (reference sequence). The CDR3 has 13 amino acids. V shed 4 bases and J shed 10 bases, with 13 bases lying between them. The CDR3 nucleotides are TGTGCCAGCAGCCGAAAGGGGAGTGGAAAACTGTTTTTT. It encodes CASSRKGSGKLFF. The full variable domain, in which reference TRBV3-1 and TRBJ1-4 provide the parts outside the CDR3, is DTAVSQTPKYLVTQMGNDKSIKCEQNLGHDTMYWYKQDSKKFLKIMFSYNNKELIINETVPNRFSPKSPDKAHLNLHINSLELGDSAVYFCASSRKGSGKLFFGSGTQLSVL.

V is TRBV6-2 or TRBV6-3 and J is TRBJ2-5; 7 nucleotides agree with TRBD2. The J call may be faulty, since TRBJ2-7 better matches the DNA end. Germline loops: CDR1 MNHEY, CDR2 SVGEGT. This CDR3 comprises 15 residues. CDR3 in DNA: TGTGCCAGCAGTTACTCACCTAGCGGCATCTACGAGCAGTACTTC. Translation: CASSYSPSGIYEQYF.

This clonotype was detected only a few times. Here the CDR3 DNA reads TGTGCCAGCAGCCAAGTACGGCGGGGGGGGTATGGCTACACCTTC. Its translation is CASSQVRRGGYGYTF. The chain employs TRBV3-1 and TRBJ1-2; D is possibly TRBD1 (5 bases). CDR3 length: 15 amino acids. Trimming removed 1 base from V and 5 bases from J, with 14 bases in between. Germline CDR1 is LGHDT and CDR2 is YNNKEL (reference sequence).

The genes are TRBV5-1 and TRBJ2-7, with D possibly being TRBD1 or TRBD2 (5 bases each). The CDR3 has 15 amino acids. V lost 4 bases to trimming and J lost 0 bases, with 14 bases between them. In germline, CDR1 is SGHRS, CDR2 YFSETQ. In DNA form, the CDR3 reads TGCGCCAGCAGCGGGGCCAGCGGTACCTCCTACGAGCAGTACTTC. Translated, it gives CASSGASGTSYEQYF.

The rearrangement uses TRBV7-2 and TRBJ2-1; 13 bases line up with TRBD2. Germline V lookup: CDR1 SGHTA, CDR2 FQGNSA. Trimming cost V 5 bases and J 8 bases; bases outside gene matches: 9. The CDR3 runs to 16 residues. CDR3 protein: CASSLWTSGSMDEQFF. Written as DNA, the CDR3 is TGTGCCAGCAGCCTCTGGACTAGCGGGAGTATGGATGAGCAGTTCTTC.

The V call is TRBV7-8, the J call TRBJ1-2; a weak D match, TRBD1 (6 bases). The CDR3 consists of 14 residues. The ends were cut back, 5 bases at V and 4 bases at J, with 14 bases in the middle. CDR1 is SGHVS, CDR2 FQNEAQ, per germline. The CDR3 spells CASSASGGSYGYTF. The CDR3 coding sequence is TGTGCCAGCAGCGCTTCTGGGGGCAGCTATGGCTACACCTTC.

This clonotype came up a few times. This sequence joins TRBV10-3 and TRBJ1-5; 8 positions match TRBD1. The CDR3 has 15 amino acids. The V gene end was trimmed by 4 bases and the J gene end by 2 bases; junction bases not matched to a gene: 4. In germline, CDR1 is ENHRY, CDR2 SYGVKD. The CDR3 region is CAISADRGGNQPQHF. In DNA, the CDR3 is TGTGCCATCAGTGCCGACAGGGGAGGCAATCAGCCCCAGCATTTT.

This clonotype has a handful of counts. V is TRBV27 and J is TRBJ2-7; the match to TRBD1 covers 7 bases. Germline trimming cut 4 bases from V and 5 bases from J; bases unmatched to any gene: 20. The CDR3 is made up of 18 amino acids. The germline V gene has CDR1 MNHEY and CDR2 SMNVEV (reference sequence). CDR3 nucleotides: TGTGCCAGCAGTTGGTACTACCCGACAGGGTCTTTCTCGGACGAGCAGTACTTC. It codes for CASSWYYPTGSFSDEQYF.

In this sample, this clonotype turned up a few times. The J gene is TRBJ1-6, the V gene TRBV18; D is undetermined. The germline V gene has CDR1 KGHSH and CDR2 LQKENI. V was cut by 9 bases and J by 5 bases, with 11 bases left in between. This CDR3 spans 13 amino acids. CDR3 coding DNA: TGTGCCAGTCAAGGACCGAATAATTCACCCCTCCACTTT. Its protein product is CASQGPNNSPLHF.

This clonotype was seen a few times. The V call is TRBV28, the J call TRBJ2-5; weak D call: TRBD2 (5 bases). Germline CDR1 is MDHEN and CDR2 is SYDVKM. The ends were cut back, 5 bases at V and 5 bases at J, with 12 bases in the middle. There are 13 residues in the CDR3. CDR3 in amino acids: CASSSFWRETQYF. CDR3 bases: TGTGCCAGCAGTAGCTTTTGGAGGGAGACCCAGTACTTC.

This clonotype was observed a handful of times. V and J are TRBV20-1 and TRBJ2-1; 8 nucleotides align to TRBD2. Trimming at V came to 0 bases and at J to 4 bases, leaving 8 bases not matched to a gene. Germline V gene sequence: CDR1 DFQATT, CDR2 SNEGSKA (reference sequence). This CDR3 comprises 16 residues. DNA of the CDR3: TGCAGTGCTAGAGATCCTGGCGGGGGGCCTTACAATGAGCAGTTCTTC. This sequence encodes CSARDPGGGPYNEQFF.

The table lists this clonotype with a few counts. V gene TRBV13 combines with J gene TRBJ2-6; D remains unclear. The V and J ends lost 5 bases and 0 bases respectively, with 8 bases between them. The CDR3 covers 15 residues. Germline V CDR1 and CDR2: PRHDT, FYEKMQ (reference sequence). The CDR3 nucleotides are TGTGCCAGCAGCCCGAGGACCTCTGGGGCCAACGTCCTGACTTTC. It translates to CASSPRTSGANVLTF.

The rearrangement links TRBV5-1 to TRBJ2-1; 7 bases are a match to TRBD2. This CDR3 contains 14 residues. Looked up from germline, CDR1 is SGHRS and CDR2 is YFSETQ. V shed 2 bases, J shed 8 bases, and the junction held 7 bases outside the gene matches. The CDR3 DNA reads TGCGCCAGCAGCTTCAGGCTAGGGAGGGATGAGCAGTTCTTC. Amino acids: CASSFRLGRDEQFF.

The chain links TRBV3-1 to TRBJ1-1; TRBD1 aligns across 7 bases. The CDR3 length is 16 residues. J lost 3 bases, V lost 0 bases, and 7 bases had no gene match. Germline V CDR1 and CDR2: LGHDT, YNNKEL (reference sequence). CDR3 residues: CASSQDPGGRDTEAFF. CDR3 nucleotides: TGTGCCAGCAGCCAAGATCCAGGGGGAAGGGACACTGAAGCTTTCTTT.